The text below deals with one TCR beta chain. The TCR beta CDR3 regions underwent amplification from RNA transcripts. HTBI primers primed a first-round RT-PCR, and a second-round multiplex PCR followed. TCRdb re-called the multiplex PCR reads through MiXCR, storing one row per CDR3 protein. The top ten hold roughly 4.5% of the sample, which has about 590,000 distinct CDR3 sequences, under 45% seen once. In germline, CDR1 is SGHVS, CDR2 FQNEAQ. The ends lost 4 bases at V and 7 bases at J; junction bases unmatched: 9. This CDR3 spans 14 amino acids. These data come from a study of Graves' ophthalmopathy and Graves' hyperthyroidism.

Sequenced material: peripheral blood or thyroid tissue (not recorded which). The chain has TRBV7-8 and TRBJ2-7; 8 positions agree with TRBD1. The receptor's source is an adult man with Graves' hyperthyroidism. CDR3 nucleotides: TGTGCCAGCAGCTCGTGGACAGGGATGAGGGAGCAGTACTTC. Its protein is CASSSWTGMREQYF.